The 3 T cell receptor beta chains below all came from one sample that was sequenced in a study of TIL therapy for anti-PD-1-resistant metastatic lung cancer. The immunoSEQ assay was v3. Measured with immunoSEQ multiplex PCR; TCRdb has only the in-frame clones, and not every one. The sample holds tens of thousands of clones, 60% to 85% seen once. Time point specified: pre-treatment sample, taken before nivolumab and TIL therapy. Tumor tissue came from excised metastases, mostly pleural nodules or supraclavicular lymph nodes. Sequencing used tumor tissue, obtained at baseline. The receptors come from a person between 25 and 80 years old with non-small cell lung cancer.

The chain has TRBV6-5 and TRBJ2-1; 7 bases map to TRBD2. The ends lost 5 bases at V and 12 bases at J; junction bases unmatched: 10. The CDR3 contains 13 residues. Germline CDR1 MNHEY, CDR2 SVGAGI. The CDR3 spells CASSRIGRERQFF. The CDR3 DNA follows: TGTGCCAGCAGTCGGATCGGGCGGGAGAGGCAGTTCTTC.

The CDR3 coding sequence is TGTGCCAGCTCACCAGCTTCGAGCGTTACCAGGGAGACCCAGTACTTC. Translation: CASSPASSVTRETQYF. The chain carries TRBV18 and TRBJ2-5; D remains unclear. Germline V gene sequence: CDR1 KGHSH, CDR2 LQKENI. CDR3 length equals 16 residues. With 2 bases removed from V and 5 bases from J, the gap between germline ends came to 18 bases.

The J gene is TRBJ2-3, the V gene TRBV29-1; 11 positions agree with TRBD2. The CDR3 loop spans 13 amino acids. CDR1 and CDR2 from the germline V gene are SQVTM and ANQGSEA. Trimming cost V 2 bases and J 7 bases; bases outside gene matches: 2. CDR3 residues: CSVELAGGNTQYF. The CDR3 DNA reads TGCAGCGTTGAACTAGCGGGGGGAAATACGCAGTATTTT.